Shown below are 18 T cell receptor beta chains from a single sample sequenced in a study of shared clonotypes between healthy human individuals. Selected positively for CCR7 and CD45RO-negative, naive CD8 cells excluded terminally differentiated effector memory CD45RA+ cells. Some clones are missing from TCRdb's copy, which holds only in-frame ones; the method was immunoSEQ multiplex PCR. The table records some 800,000 clones, over 90% of them present only once. Sample: naive CD8+ T cells sorted from blood. These receptors were obtained from a man aged 25-45 years in good health.

The rearrangement uses TRBV7-9 and TRBJ1-1; 10 bases line up with TRBD1. This CDR3 has 16 residues. The germline CDR1 and CDR2 sequences are SEHNR and FQNEAQ (reference sequence). Trimming at V came to 3 bases and at J to 7 bases, leaving 11 bases not matched to a gene. CDR3 DNA sequence: TGTGCCAGCAGCTTTGTCGGCGAGACAGGGGGCGATGAAGCTTTCTTT. Protein sequence: CASSFVGETGGDEAFF.

Worth noting for this clone: Other DNA sequences of this sample code for an identical CDR3. CDR3 in amino acids: CASSLGGGSEKLFF. DNA for the CDR3: TGTGCCAGCAGCTTAGGGGGGGGGTCTGAAAAACTGTTTTTT. The chain couples TRBV7-9 to TRBJ1-4, with D possibly being TRBD1 (5 bases). CDR3 length: 14 residues. The V and J ends lost 1 base and 7 bases respectively, with 10 bases between them. CDR1 and CDR2 (germline): SEHNR, FQNEAQ (reference sequence).

This CDR3 reads CASSLDSVEQYF. The CDR3 DNA reads TGTGCCAGCAGCTTAGATTCGGTGGAGCAGTACTTC. This chain links TRBV11-2 with TRBJ2-7; the D is unclear. The CDR3 is made up of 12 amino acids. The V and J ends lost 0 bases and 7 bases respectively, with 7 bases between them. Germline lookup yields CDR1 SGHAT and CDR2 FQNNGV.

The genes are TRBV15 and TRBJ2-1, with a tentative D call TRBD2 (6 bases). Looked up from germline, CDR1 is LNHNV and CDR2 is YYDKDF (reference sequence). This CDR3 comprises 15 residues. V was pared by 4 bases and J by 9 bases, with 19 bases between. The CDR3 coding sequence is TGTGCCACCAGCACGCCTGGCGGGAAATTCGGTGAGCAGTTCTTC. Translation: CATSTPGGKFGEQFF.

The rearrangement uses TRBV27 and TRBJ2-1; 13 nucleotides align to TRBD2. V lost 1 base, J lost 7 bases, and 7 bases stayed unmatched. In germline, CDR1 is MNHEY, CDR2 SMNVEV (reference sequence). The CDR3 is made up of 17 amino acids. The CDR3 DNA reads TGTGCCAGCAGTTTATTGGAACTAGCGGGAGGGTATAATGAGCAGTTCTTC. It specifies CASSLLELAGGYNEQFF.

J is TRBJ2-1 and V is TRBV5-1; 8 bases line up with TRBD1. There are 15 residues in the CDR3. Looked up from germline, CDR1 is SGHRS and CDR2 is YFSETQ. V gave up 4 bases and J gave up 8 bases; unmatched junction bases: 11. CDR3 amino acids: CASSPRGRAGDEQFF. The CDR3 DNA follows: TGCGCCAGCAGCCCCAGGGGGCGCGCTGGGGATGAGCAGTTCTTC. Looking up the rest from reference TRBV5-1 and TRBJ2-1 gives the full variable domain: KAGVTQTPRYLIKTRGQQVTLSCSPISGHRSVSWYQQTPGQGLQFLFEYFSETQRNKGNFPGRFSGRQFSNSRSEMNVSTLELGDSALYLCASSPRGRAGDEQFFGPGTRLTVL.

The chain couples TRBV28 to TRBJ1-2; D gene uncertain. CDR1 is MDHEN, CDR2 SYDVKM, per germline. CDR3 length: 13 residues. V was cut by 8 bases and J by 10 bases, with 20 bases left in between. CDR3 in amino acids: CASQIRAGPDYTF. The DNA of the CDR3 is TGTGCCAGCCAAATAAGGGCCGGGCCCGACTACACCTTC.

The genes are TRBV28 and TRBJ2-5; 9 positions match TRBD1. The germline CDR1 and CDR2 sequences are MDHEN and SYDVKM. The CDR3 runs 14 residues. V trimming: 6 bases; J trimming: 8 bases; junction bases outside the gene matches: 10. CDR3 coding DNA: TGTGCCAGCAGCTTCCGGGACAGGGCTCTTACCCAGTACTTC. It translates to CASSFRDRALTQYF. The complete variable domain, with remaining parts taken from reference TRBV28 and TRBJ2-5, reads DVKVTQSSRYLVKRTGEKVFLECVQDMDHENMFWYRQDPGLGLRLIYFSYDVKMKEKGDIPEGYSVSREKKERFSLILESASTNQTSMYLCASSFRDRALTQYFGPGTRLLVL.

This clone was seen a single time. CDR3 bases: TGTGCCAGCAGCTTGAGCCAGGGTGGTAGGTATGGCTACACCTTC. Translation gives CASSLSQGGRYGYTF. The V call is TRBV5-6, the J call TRBJ1-2; maybe TRBD1 (5 bases). CDR1 SGHDT and CDR2 YYEEEE come from the germline V gene. The CDR3 spans 15 residues. With 1 base removed from V and 5 bases from J, the gap between germline ends came to 15 bases.

For the CDR3, the DNA is TGTGCCAGCAGTGAGGGACTAGCGCTCAACCTGAATGAGCAGTTCTTC. Translation gives CASSEGLALNLNEQFF. The chain employs TRBV2 and TRBJ2-1, with TRBD2 matching over 10 bases. The V gene's germline CDR1 is SNHLY and CDR2 FYNNEI. V shed 3 bases, J shed 7 bases, and the junction held 9 bases outside the gene matches. CDR3 length: 16 amino acids.

The rearrangement joins TRBV19 to TRBJ1-5; D gene uncertain. The germline V and J ends were trimmed by 10 bases and 0 bases, with 10 bases remaining between them. This CDR3 is 13 amino acids long. Germline V gives CDR1 LNHDA, CDR2 SQIVND (reference sequence). The CDR3 region is CATQPPSNQPQHF. The DNA of the CDR3 is TGTGCCACCCAGCCCCCTAGCAATCAGCCCCAGCATTTT.

In its sample, this clone was seen many times. Other DNA sequences in the sample encode the same CDR3. The chain recombines TRBV28 with TRBJ1-2; D uncertain. Looked up from germline, CDR1 is MDHEN and CDR2 is SYDVKM. CDR3 length: 11 amino acids. V lost 3 bases to trimming and J lost 1 base, with 0 bases between them. The CDR3 spells CASSFNYGYTF. CDR3 bases: TGTGCCAGCAGTTTTAACTATGGCTACACCTTC.

This chain uses TRBV27 with TRBJ2-3; no firm D call. The CDR3 contains 15 residues. Germline V lookup: CDR1 MNHEY, CDR2 SMNVEV (reference sequence). The ends were cut back, 4 bases at V and 2 bases at J, with 13 bases in the middle. CDR3 residues: CASSSRGRNTDTQYF. The CDR3 DNA reads as TGTGCCAGCAGTTCGAGAGGTCGAAACACAGATACGCAGTATTTT.

The genes are TRBV4-3 and TRBJ2-5; 8 bases align to TRBD2. The V gene's germline CDR1 is LGHNA and CDR2 YSLEER. The CDR3 is 16 residues long. Unmatched junction bases numbered 5, after V lost 0 bases and J lost 2 bases. The CDR3: CASSQDWSGGQETQYF. In nucleotides, the CDR3 is TGCGCCAGCAGCCAAGATTGGTCGGGGGGGCAAGAGACCCAGTACTTC.

This rearrangement joins TRBV7-8 to TRBJ2-5, with a possible D match to TRBD1 (6 bases). This CDR3 comprises 18 residues. The V gene's germline CDR1 is SGHVS and CDR2 FQNEAQ. V lost 4 bases to trimming and J lost 2 bases, with 23 bases between them. Written as DNA, the CDR3 is TGTGCCAGCAGCTGGGTACAGGGTATGGTATCCAAACAAGAGACCCAGTACTTC. Translated: CASSWVQGMVSKQETQYF.

The genes are TRBV11-2 and TRBJ1-2, with unresolved D. Germline V gene sequence: CDR1 SGHAT, CDR2 FQNNGV. V lost 1 base and J 4 bases, leaving 13 bases between the germline ends. The CDR3 runs 15 residues. The CDR3 region has the DNA TGTGCCAGCAGCTTAGGCGGAGGGATGGGCTATGGCTACACCTTC. It encodes CASSLGGGMGYGYTF.

This clone was detected only once. The chain employs TRBV28 and TRBJ2-7; TRBD1 aligns across 7 bases. V lost 0 bases and J lost 3; bases outside the gene matches: 5. The CDR3 loop spans 15 amino acids. CDR1 is MDHEN and CDR2 is SYDVKM in the germline V gene. The DNA of the CDR3 is TGTGCCAGCAGTTTATGGCGGCAGGGGGACTACGAGCAGTACTTC. Encoded protein: CASSLWRQGDYEQYF.

The gene calls are TRBV2 and TRBJ1-2; D possibly corresponds to TRBD1 (6 bases). Trimming pared 4 bases from V and 3 bases from J, leaving 9 bases between. CDR3 length: 13 amino acids. Per germline, CDR1 SNHLY and CDR2 FYNNEI. The CDR3 spells CASSGGADYGYTF. CDR3 sequence (DNA): TGTGCCAGCAGTGGGGGGGCGGACTATGGCTACACCTTC.